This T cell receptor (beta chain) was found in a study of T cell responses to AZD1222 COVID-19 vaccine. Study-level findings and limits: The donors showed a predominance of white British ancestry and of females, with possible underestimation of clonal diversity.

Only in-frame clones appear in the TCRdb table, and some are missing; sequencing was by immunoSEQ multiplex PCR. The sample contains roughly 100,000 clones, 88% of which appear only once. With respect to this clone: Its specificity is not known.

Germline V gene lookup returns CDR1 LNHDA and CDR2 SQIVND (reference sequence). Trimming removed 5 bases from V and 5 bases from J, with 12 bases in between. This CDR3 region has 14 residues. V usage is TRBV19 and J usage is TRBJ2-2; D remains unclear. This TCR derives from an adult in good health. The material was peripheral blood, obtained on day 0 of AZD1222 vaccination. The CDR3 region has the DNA TGTGCCAGTAGTCCCATTTCGGGTACCGGGGAGCTGTTTTTT. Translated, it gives CASSPISGTGELFF.